Listed below are T cell receptor beta chains from one sample, sequenced in a study of blood T cell repertoires in COVID-19. The method was immunoSEQ multiplex PCR; TCRdb's version includes in-frame clones alone and lacks a portion of them. The sample consists of approximately 280,000 clones, 65% to 85% of them appearing once. The sequencing input was peripheral blood. The receptors derive from a human donor with COVID-19, enrolled during active disease. The donor label of this sample is uncertain. CDR3s include the opening cysteine and the closing phenylalanine or tryptophan. Each record gives: V gene, CDR3 protein.

TRBV7-9 | CASSLQTGAQVGYTF
TRBV15 | CATSRDPPGLGGYNEQYF
TRBV3-1/TRBV3-2 | CASSLSQGEAFF
TRBV6-4 | CASSVAGVGDTQYF
TRBV28 | CASSSDRGRRGQYF
TRBV3-1/TRBV3-2 | CASSQRTGNTEAFF
TRBV30 | CAWRDPGLLNF
TRBV20-1 | CSASREARGNEQFF
TRBV6-5 | CATSWSSGIVQFF
TRBV5-1 | CASSLARGRGQFF
TRBV9 | CASSVGLPNTGELFF
TRBV30 | CAWRRDRGPTNEKLFF
TRBV20-1 | CSASGQGSSYNSPLHF
TRBV2 | CASKKGLAGGNNEQFF
TRBV5-4 | CASSLATGGLPHEQYF
TRBV7-9 | CASSSLLRYEQYF
TRBV5-4 | CASSRQGSYEQYF
TRBV5-6 | CASSFRGVGIEPLHF
TRBV6-1 | CASSDTLPGLAGGLTDTQYF
TRBV6-5 | CASSLGLNEQFF
TRBV28 | CASSLRGQKNTEAFF
TRBV9 | CASSVGQGKGNTIYF
TRBV19 | CASSIETSGANEQFF
TRBV28 | CASGDRGRLRSETQYF
TRBV5-5 | CASSLEGTGSETQYF
TRBV18 | CASIRTGGNEQFF
TRBV19 | CASSTPTSGTYEQYF
TRBV7-3 | CASSQGPSTEAFF
TRBV7-8 | CASSLAWGREGDTQYF
TRBV15 | CATSRGSTGTGPDTEAFF
TRBV3-1/TRBV3-2 | CASSQDGADGNTIYF
TRBV5-4 | CASSPPGTSGISSYNEQFF
TRBV7-3 | CASSLTSREQYF
TRBV5-5 | CASSVEGQGISGNTIYF
TRBV5-1 | CASSLAPGQGSSGNTIYF
TRBV4-2 | CASSRAIAGDREQYF
TRBV10-2 | CASSEGGTGFGDNEQFF
TRBV6-1 | CASSEAGRNTGELFF
TRBV28 | CASKRLAGEAYNEQFF
TRBV28 | CASSLPQGMGNQPQHF
TRBV27 | CASSSHIARYPLAGGPRNYYEQYF
TRBV5-4 | CASSLGSSGRKQFF
TRBV3-1/TRBV3-2 | CASSLLSKREVSSYNEQFF
TRBV7-2 | CASSLAKREGHEQFF
TRBV7-2 | CASSLLGVAVPYEQYF
TRBV6-1 | CASSEARQGARYTF
TRBV19 | CASHNFGLKNTEAFF
TRBV5-6 | CASSLAGAGRETQYF
TRBV27 | CASSLGGVNVAFF
TRBV7-2 | CASSLWDRGINEQFF
TRBV5-1 | CASSKTGGNTEAFF
TRBV9 | CASSVGQGNTEAFF
TRBV23-1 | CASSPNTLGQGPFVVTGELFF
TRBV19 | CASSIEGTGDSYEQYF